This TCR beta chain appears in the sequencing data of a study of cytomegalovirus exposure and HLA in healthy donors. Study background: It was reported in a later analysis that the same platform had been used for the 90 to 150 validation repertoires as for the roughly 670 first-cohort repertoires. Study-wide results and caveats: Usually a TCR sequence was rare, but some public TCRs were found in many donors. The investigators catalogued 164 TCR beta chains as cytomegalovirus-associated.

This clone was counted once. Its antigen is still unknown. The CDR3 contains 11 residues. The V gene's germline CDR1 is SNHLY and CDR2 FYNNEI. Between the trimmed V and J ends, which lost 6 bases and 4 bases, there was a span of 5 bases. Clones were read by immunoSEQ multiplex PCR, and TCRdb kept only the in-frame ones, dropping some. The sample gives 70,000 to 80,000 clones, around 94% of which show up once; roughly 3.2% is in the top ten. The study drew the donors from its 120-subject validation cohort, separate from the roughly 700-subject first cohort. Sequencing input: PBMCs. The source is a woman aged 18-35 years in good health and CMV-seropositive. This rearrangement joins TRBV2 to TRBJ2-3; D is perhaps TRBD2 (5 bases). Written as DNA, the CDR3 is TGTGCCAGCAGCGGGGCAGATACGCAGTATTTT. This codes for CASSGADTQYF.